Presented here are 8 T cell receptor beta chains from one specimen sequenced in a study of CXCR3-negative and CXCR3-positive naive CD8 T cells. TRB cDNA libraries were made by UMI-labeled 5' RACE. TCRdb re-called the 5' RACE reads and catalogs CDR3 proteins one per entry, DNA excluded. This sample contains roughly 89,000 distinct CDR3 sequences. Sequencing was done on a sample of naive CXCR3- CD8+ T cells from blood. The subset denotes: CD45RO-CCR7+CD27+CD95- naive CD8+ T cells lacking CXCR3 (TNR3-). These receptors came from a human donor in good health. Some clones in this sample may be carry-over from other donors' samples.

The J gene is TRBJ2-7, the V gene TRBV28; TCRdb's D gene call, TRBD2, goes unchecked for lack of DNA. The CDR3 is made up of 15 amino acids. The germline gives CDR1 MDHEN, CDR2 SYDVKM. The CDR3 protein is CASRSGTSGSGEQYF.

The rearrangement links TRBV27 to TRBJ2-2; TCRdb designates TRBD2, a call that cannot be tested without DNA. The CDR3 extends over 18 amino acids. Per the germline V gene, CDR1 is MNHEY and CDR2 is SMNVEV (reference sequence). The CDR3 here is CASSLYPRLAVNTGELFF.

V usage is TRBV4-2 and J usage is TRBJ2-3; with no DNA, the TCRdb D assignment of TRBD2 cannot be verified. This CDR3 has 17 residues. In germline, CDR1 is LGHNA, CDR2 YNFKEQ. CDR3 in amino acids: CASSHLMEPSSTDTQYF.

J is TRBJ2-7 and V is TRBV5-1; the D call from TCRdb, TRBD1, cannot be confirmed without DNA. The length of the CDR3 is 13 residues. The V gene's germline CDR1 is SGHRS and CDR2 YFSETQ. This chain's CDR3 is CASSREWGDEQYF.

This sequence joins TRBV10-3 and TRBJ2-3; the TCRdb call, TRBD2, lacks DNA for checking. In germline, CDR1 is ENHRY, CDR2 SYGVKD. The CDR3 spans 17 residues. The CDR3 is CAISGVGVPPGGDTQYF.

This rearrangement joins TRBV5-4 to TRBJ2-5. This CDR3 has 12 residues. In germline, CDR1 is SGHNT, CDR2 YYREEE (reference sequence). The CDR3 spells CASSPDKETQYF. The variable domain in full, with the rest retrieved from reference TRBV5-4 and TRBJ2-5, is ETGVTQSPTHLIKTRGQQVTLRCSSQSGHNTVSWYQQALGQGPQFIFQYYREEENGRGNFPPRFSGLQFPNYSSELNVNALELDDSALYLCASSPDKETQYFGPGTRLLVL.

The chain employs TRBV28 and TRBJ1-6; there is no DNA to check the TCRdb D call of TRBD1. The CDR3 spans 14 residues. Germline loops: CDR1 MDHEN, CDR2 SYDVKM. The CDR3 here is CASSLRQSNSPLHF.

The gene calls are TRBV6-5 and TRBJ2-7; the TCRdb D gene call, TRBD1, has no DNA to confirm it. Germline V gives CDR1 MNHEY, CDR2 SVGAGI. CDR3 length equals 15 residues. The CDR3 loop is CASSGPGQGVYEQYF.